This TCR beta chain comes out of a study of blood T cell repertoires in COVID-19 (dated by TCRdb to the early 2020s). For context, the study as a whole: The collaborator samples originated in the United States, Italy and Spain and spanned the acute and convalescent phases of COVID-19. The prospective study material was composed of cDNA or gDNA derived from T cells, B-cell-depleted T cells, or PBMCs. The dataset comprised deeply sampled blood TCRbeta repertoires from subjects exposed to, actively infected with, or recovered from COVID-19. A freely available public database, intended as a resource for researchers studying the immune response to SARS-CoV-2, is where the repertoires were released. Samples were obtained from the ongoing ImmuneRACE study (first 160 participants) and from 950 to 1,500 subjects provided by 6 global collaborators. The sample metadata nearly always contained a de-identified subject ID, COVID-19 status, age in years and sex. HLA class I and class II types, where available, came from metadata supplied by the sample provider rather than from assay-based typing.

With regard to this clone: Its antigen is not yet known. No clone much larger than this one lies a single base away; base qualities are absent.

The study at large found these results: The quantity of clinical and demographic metadata differed by source and by participant and was supplied without curation.

Each collaborating institution followed its own protocols to collect whole blood in K2EDTA tubes. For TCRbeta analysis, collaborators shipped samples as frozen whole blood, isolated PBMCs, or DNA extracted from either of those sample types. The immunoSEQ Assay, a bias-controlled multiplex PCR, was used to amplify TCRbeta CDR3 regions from genomic DNA. Per the original workflow: The number of nucleated cells in each sample was estimated from the amplification of reference gene primers within the assay. To quantify the absolute abundance of each unique TCRbeta CDR3 rearrangement, sequence reads were collapsed and filtered. Productive Simpson clonality was computed per sample as the square root of Simpson's diversity index over productive rearrangements. Held by TCRdb, this immuneACCESS table contains in-frame sequences only and omits some clones. Under half of the omission traces to an unresolved V gene where checked; the cause of the rest is unknown. V and J calls and clone size are those listed in that table; D and trimming were worked out from the DNA. The sample table lists approximately 89,000 clones, roughly 95% of them with a count of one. Of the sample, about 4.7% falls within the top ten clones.

Taken from cysteine to phenylalanine, the CDR3 has 15 residues. Only the CDR3 region is kept as DNA, spanning 45 bases read in frame from base 1. Clipping removes 6 bases from V and 1 base from J, with 5 as the unmatched junction base count. Taken from the germline V gene (reference sequence), the CDR1 and CDR2 loops are LNHDA and SQIVND. The origin of this receptor is a human donor with active COVID-19. The donor label of this sample is uncertain. The chain uses TRBV19 and TRBJ2-1, and 8 junction bases match TRBD2. Sequencing used peripheral blood. For the CDR3, the sequence is CASRKAGESYNEQFF. The bases are TGTGCCAGTAGAAAAGCGGGAGAGTCCTACAATGAGCAGTTCTTC.